One sample yielded the 19 T cell receptor beta chains listed below, sequenced in a study of beta chain features in type 1 diabetes. Reverse transcribing all isolated RNA meant expressed TCRB transcripts were sequenced. The assay was immunoSEQ multiplex PCR, and TCRdb's table has in-frame clones only and misses some. This table has roughly 610,000 clones, around a sixth appearing once. Sequencing was performed on naive CD4+ T cells from blood. These receptor sequences come from a young man in good health.

This clone was detected a few times. The chain recombines TRBV15 with TRBJ1-2; 7 bases are shared with TRBD1. This CDR3 has 15 residues. V was pared by 5 bases and J by 2 bases, with 8 bases of the junction left unmatched. Germline-derived CDR1 and CDR2 are LNHNV and YYDKDF (reference sequence). CDR3 nucleotide sequence: TGTGCCACCAGCCCCCGGGCAGGGGGGAACTATGGCTACACCTTC. This codes for CATSPRAGGNYGYTF.

V is TRBV7-2 and J is TRBJ2-5, with D possibly matching TRBD2 (5 bases). The CDR3 totals 16 residues. V was clipped by 2 bases and J by 5 bases, with 18 bases between them. Germline lookup yields CDR1 SGHTA and CDR2 FQGNSA. CDR3: CASSLLHHLRGETQYF. The DNA of the CDR3 is TGTGCCAGCAGCTTACTACACCATCTGAGAGGGGAGACCCAGTACTTC.

This sequence joins TRBV28 and TRBJ2-7, with 12 nucleotides matching TRBD1. V lost 8 bases and J lost 2; bases outside the gene matches: 7. The germline V gene has CDR1 MDHEN and CDR2 SYDVKM. The CDR3 extends over 15 amino acids. The CDR3 sequence is CASLRGTGGTYEQYF. The CDR3 DNA is TGTGCCAGCCTGAGGGGGACAGGGGGCACCTACGAGCAGTACTTC.

This clone was counted between two and nine times. The chain links TRBV19 to TRBJ2-3, with a tentative D call TRBD2 (7 bases). V was clipped by 1 base and J by 4 bases, with 12 bases between them. CDR3 length equals 15 residues. The V gene's germline CDR1 is LNHDA and CDR2 SQIVND (reference sequence). The CDR3 bases are TGTGCCAGTAGTATAGGGGGGGGCGGCTCAGATACGCAGTATTTT. It specifies CASSIGGGGSDTQYF. The whole variable domain, remainder taken from reference TRBV19 and TRBJ2-3, is DGGITQSPKYLFRKEGQNVTLSCEQNLNHDAMYWYRQDPGQGLRLIYYSQIVNDFQKGDIAEGYSVSREKKESFPLTVTSAQKNPTAFYLCASSIGGGGSDTQYFGPGTRLTVL.

CDR3 DNA sequence: TGCAGTGCTGTGGTCTACGAGCAGTACTTC. This codes for CSAVVYEQYF. The chain employs TRBV20-1 and TRBJ2-7; D unclear. V dropped 5 bases and J dropped 3 bases, with 5 bases sitting between them. Germline values: CDR1 DFQATT, CDR2 SNEGSKA (reference sequence). This CDR3 is 10 amino acids long.

The chain couples TRBV11-2 to TRBJ2-3; D call uncertain. The germline gives CDR1 SGHAT, CDR2 FQNNGV. The CDR3 runs to 13 residues. The ends were cut back, 7 bases at V and 2 bases at J, with 10 bases in the middle. The CDR3 nucleotides read TGTGCCAGCACCCCCATAAACACAGATACGCAGTATTTT. Translating it yields CASTPINTDTQYF.

The gene calls are TRBV7-9 and TRBJ1-5, with a possible D match to TRBD1 (6 bases). The germline gives CDR1 SEHNR, CDR2 FQNEAQ (reference sequence). The CDR3 totals 15 residues. V was pared by 5 bases and J by 5 bases, with 16 bases between. The DNA for the CDR3 is TGTGCCAGCAGCGCCAAGGGGGGGATGGATCAGCCCCAGCATTTT. Translation gives CASSAKGGMDQPQHF.

This clone showed up just a few times. The genes are TRBV18 and TRBJ1-1; 7 positions agree with TRBD1. Germline-derived CDR1 and CDR2 are KGHSH and LQKENI. V trimming: 3 bases; J trimming: 2 bases; junction bases outside the gene matches: 6. The CDR3 spans 15 residues. The CDR3 spells CASSPVGQENTEAFF. The DNA for the CDR3 is TGTGCCAGCTCACCCGTCGGACAGGAAAACACTGAAGCTTTCTTT.

V usage is TRBV28 and J usage is TRBJ1-5; D unresolved. Between the trimmed V and J ends, which lost 4 bases and 5 bases, there was a span of 6 bases. In germline, CDR1 is MDHEN, CDR2 SYDVKM. The CDR3 contains 12 residues. CDR3 residues: CASSSRYQPQHF. CDR3 nucleotides: TGTGCCAGCAGTTCCCGGTATCAGCCCCAGCATTTT. The full variable domain, completed using reference TRBV28 and TRBJ1-5, is DVKVTQSSRYLVKRTGEKVFLECVQDMDHENMFWYRQDPGLGLRLIYFSYDVKMKEKGDIPEGYSVSREKKERFSLILESASTNQTSMYLCASSSRYQPQHFGDGTRLSIL.

In its sample, this clone was seen a few times. V gene TRBV25-1 combines with J gene TRBJ2-7, with 8 bases matching TRBD2. Germline V gene lookup returns CDR1 MGHDK and CDR2 SYGVNS. The CDR3 totals 13 residues. Losses at the gene ends were 7 bases for V and 1 base for J; bases not matched to a gene: 3. The CDR3 protein is CASTSGGSYEQYF. The CDR3 DNA reads TGTGCCAGCACCAGCGGGGGTTCCTACGAGCAGTACTTC.

The chain combines TRBV27 with TRBJ2-5; 9 bases are shared with TRBD1. The V segment lost 5 bases and the J segment 1 base; nucleotides outside the gene matches: 8. The CDR3 loop spans 16 amino acids. From germline, CDR1 is MNHEY and CDR2 SMNVEV (reference sequence). The CDR3 loop reads CASSPTVDRGQETQYF. DNA for the CDR3: TGTGCCAGCAGTCCCACGGTGGACAGGGGCCAAGAGACCCAGTACTTC.

The chain has TRBV9 and TRBJ1-1; 7 bases are a match to TRBD1. The CDR3 covers 15 residues. The V segment lost 6 bases and the J segment 0 bases; nucleotides outside the gene matches: 8. Per germline, CDR1 SGDLS and CDR2 YYNGEE. The CDR3 protein is CASNRQGAMNTEAFF. The CDR3 region has the DNA TGTGCCAGCAATCGACAGGGAGCAATGAACACTGAAGCTTTCTTT.

This chain links TRBV19 with TRBJ2-2; TRBD1 agrees at 7 bases. V lost 6 bases to trimming and J lost 0 bases; unmatched junction nucleotides: 7. Germline CDR1 LNHDA, CDR2 SQIVND (reference sequence). CDR3 size: 16 residues. The CDR3 region has the DNA TGTGCCAGTAGGCGCCCCGGGACAGCGAACACCGGGGAGCTGTTTTTT. It yields the protein CASRRPGTANTGELFF.

The genes are TRBV19 and TRBJ1-5; D gene uncertain. V lost 5 bases and J 1 base, leaving 9 bases between the germline ends. The germline CDR1 and CDR2 sequences are LNHDA and SQIVND (reference sequence). This CDR3 comprises 14 residues. Here the CDR3 DNA reads TGTGCCAGTAGTCCCCACGCGAGCAATCAGCCCCAGCATTTT. Protein: CASSPHASNQPQHF.

There are a few counts of this clone. V and J are TRBV5-1 and TRBJ2-5; perhaps TRBD2 as D (6 bases). Trimming took 4 bases from V and 1 from J, leaving 20 bases between them. Germline CDR1 is SGHRS and CDR2 is YFSETQ. This CDR3 has 17 residues. CDR3 DNA: TGCGCCAGCAGCGGGGGACTGAGCTGGGCCATCCAAGAGACCCAGTACTTC. Its translation is CASSGGLSWAIQETQYF.

This clone was seen more than once but under ten times. CDR3: CSVVEKSSYEQYF. CDR3 sequence (DNA): TGCAGCGTTGTGGAGAAGAGCTCCTACGAGCAGTACTTC. This rearrangement joins TRBV29-1 to TRBJ2-7, with unresolved D. Germline V CDR1 and CDR2: SQVTM, ANQGSEA. This CDR3 comprises 13 residues. The ends were cut back, 4 bases at V and 0 bases at J, with 10 bases in the middle.

The sample holds a few counts of this clone. The rearrangement joins TRBV25-1 to TRBJ1-5; weak D call: TRBD1 (6 bases). From germline, CDR1 is MGHDK and CDR2 SYGVNS. The V and J ends lost 4 bases and 2 bases respectively, with 12 bases between them. CDR3 length: 15 residues. CDR3 sequence reads: CASSARQAGNQPQHF. The CDR3 DNA follows: TGTGCCAGCAGTGCCCGACAGGCGGGCAATCAGCCCCAGCATTTT.

V is TRBV28 and J is TRBJ1-2; D might be TRBD1 (5 bases). The germline V and J ends were trimmed by 7 bases and 1 base, with 13 bases remaining between them. The CDR3 length is 14 residues. Germline loops: CDR1 MDHEN, CDR2 SYDVKM. The CDR3 DNA is TGTGCCAGCATCTTACGTGGGGGTAACTATGGCTACACCTTC. It yields the protein CASILRGGNYGYTF.

The V and J genes are TRBV6-5 and TRBJ1-6; D call uncertain. The V end lost 5 bases, the J end lost 6 bases, and 8 bases lay between the germline ends. The CDR3 spans 13 residues. Looked up from germline, CDR1 is MNHEY and CDR2 is SVGAGI. This CDR3 reads CASSQMVNSPLHF. The CDR3 nucleotides read TGTGCCAGCAGTCAAATGGTTAATTCACCCCTCCACTTT.